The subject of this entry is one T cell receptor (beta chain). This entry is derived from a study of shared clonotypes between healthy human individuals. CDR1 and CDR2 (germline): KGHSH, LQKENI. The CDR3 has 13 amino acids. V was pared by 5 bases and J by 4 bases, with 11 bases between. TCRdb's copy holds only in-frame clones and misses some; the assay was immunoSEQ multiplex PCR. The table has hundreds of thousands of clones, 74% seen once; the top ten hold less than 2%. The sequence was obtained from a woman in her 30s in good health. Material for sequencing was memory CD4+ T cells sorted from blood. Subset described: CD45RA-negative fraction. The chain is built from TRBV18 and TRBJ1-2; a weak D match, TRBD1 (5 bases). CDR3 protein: CASSKERGYGYTF. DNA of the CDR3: TGTGCCAGCTCAAAGGAGAGGGGCTATGGCTACACCTTC.